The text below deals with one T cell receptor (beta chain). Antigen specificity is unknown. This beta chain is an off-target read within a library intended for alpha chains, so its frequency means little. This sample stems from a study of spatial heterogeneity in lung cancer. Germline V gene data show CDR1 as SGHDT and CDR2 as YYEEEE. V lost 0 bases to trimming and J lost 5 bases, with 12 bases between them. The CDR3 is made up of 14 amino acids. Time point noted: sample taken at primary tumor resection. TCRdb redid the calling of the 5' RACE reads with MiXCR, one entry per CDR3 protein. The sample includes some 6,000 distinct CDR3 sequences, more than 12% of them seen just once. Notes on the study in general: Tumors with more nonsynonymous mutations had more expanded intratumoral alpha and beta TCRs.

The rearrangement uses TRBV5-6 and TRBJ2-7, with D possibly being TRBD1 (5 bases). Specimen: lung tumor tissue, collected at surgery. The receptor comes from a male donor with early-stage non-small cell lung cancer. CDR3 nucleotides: TGTGCCAGCAGCTTGGTTCAGGGTCGCAACGAGCAGTACTTC. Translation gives CASSLVQGRNEQYF.